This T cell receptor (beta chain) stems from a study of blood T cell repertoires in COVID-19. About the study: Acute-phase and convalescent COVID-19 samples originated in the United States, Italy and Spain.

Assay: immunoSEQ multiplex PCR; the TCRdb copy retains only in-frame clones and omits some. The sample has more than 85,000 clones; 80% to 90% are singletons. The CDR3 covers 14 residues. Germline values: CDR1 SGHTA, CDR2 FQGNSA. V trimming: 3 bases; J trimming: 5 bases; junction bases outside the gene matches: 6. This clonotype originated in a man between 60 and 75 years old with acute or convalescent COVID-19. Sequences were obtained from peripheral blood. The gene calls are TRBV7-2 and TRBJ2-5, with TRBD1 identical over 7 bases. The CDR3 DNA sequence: TGTGCCAGCAGCTTCACAGGGGCGAGGGAGACCCAGTACTTC. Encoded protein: CASSFTGARETQYF.